This TCR beta chain stems from a study of OX40 agonist ivuxolimab in advanced cancers. At the level of the study: Dose-escalation cases comprised hepatocellular carcinoma, melanoma, renal cell or head and neck cancer. Study conclusions and caveats: Researchers did not determine the expanded peripheral T cells' antigen specificity. At doses 0.1 to 3.0 mg/kg, CD4+ and CD8+ clones expanded.

The protocol was immunoSEQ multiplex PCR, while the TCRdb copy is restricted to in-frame clones and leaves out a portion. Of under 85,000 clones listed, approximately 83% were seen once; the top ten hold approximately 2%. The CDR3 is made up of 14 amino acids. Trimming removed 4 bases at V and 3 bases at J, with 14 bases between. The V gene's germline CDR1 is SGHRS and CDR2 YFSETQ. In regard to this clone: Its antigen is unknown.

The TCR was taken from an adult with an advanced solid tumor such as melanoma, head and neck, liver or kidney cancer. This material consisted of CD4+ or CD8+ T cells sorted from blood, taken in a trial of the OX40 agonist ivuxolimab. The gene calls are TRBV5-1 and TRBJ2-7, with no clear D. The CDR3 DNA reads as TGCGCCAGCAGCCCACTCGGACGGATCTACGAGCAGTACTTC. Translating gives CASSPLGRIYEQYF. Variable domain in full (rest from reference TRBV5-1 and TRBJ2-7): KAGVTQTPRYLIKTRGQQVTLSCSPISGHRSVSWYQQTPGQGLQFLFEYFSETQRNKGNFPGRFSGRQFSNSRSEMNVSTLELGDSALYLCASSPLGRIYEQYFGPGTRLTVT.